This T cell receptor beta chain originates from a study of T cells in Graves' hyperthyroidism and ophthalmopathy (dated by TCRdb to between 2018 and 2021). About the investigation overall: Peripheral blood samples were taken at initial diagnosis, before any treatment was given. In addition, the study compared T-cell repertoires in thyroid tissue and in blood from several Graves' hyperthyroidism patients. After sampling, hyperthyroidism patients received methimazole starting at 30 mg daily, and ophthalmopathy patients received high-dose intravenous methylprednisolone. To identify TCR V-J signatures that set the groups apart, the researchers used a discovery cohort of 100 patients, made up of roughly 40 with Graves' ophthalmopathy and some 60 with stable Graves' hyperthyroidism. The roughly 91 discovery patients were randomly divided into training and test sets at a 7:3 ratio. The paper describes TCR Vbeta CDR3 sequencing of 120 to 150 peripheral blood samples, made up of approximately 40 ophthalmopathy patients, some 80 hyperthyroidism patients and some 17 progressor patients. An independent validation cohort of around 20 hyperthyroidism patients and 17 patients who later progressed to ophthalmopathy tested prospective prediction of ophthalmopathy.

For CDR1 and CDR2, the germline V gene lists SGHRS and YFSETQ. The CDR3 starts with the cysteine, ends with the phenylalanine, and has 16 residues. Of all the DNA, just the CDR3 is kept, 48 bases in frame from base 1. The V end loses 3 bases and the J end loses 6 bases, and a stretch of 19 bases separates them. Amplification of TCR beta CDR3 regions was carried out from RNA transcripts. The TCR CDR3 was subjected to a first round of RT-PCR using the HTBI primer set and the Qiagen OneStep RT-PCR kit. The libraries were constructed in a second round of multiplex PCR and then size-selected and purified. The libraries were sequenced on an Illumina HiSeq2000 using paired-end 100 bp reads. The authors' analysis ran thus. SOAPnuke was used to process the raw data, removing reads that contained adapters or uncalled bases, had a mean Phred below 15, or lacked an exact match to the constant primer or identifier. COPE v1.2.5 was used to merge the high-quality paired reads, and each unique nucleotide sequence was defined as a clonotype. Clonotypes were aligned to IMGT TRBV, TRBD and TRBJ reference segments using MiTCR v1.1. The analysis was restricted to V-J combinations with a frequency above 0.0001, which together covered around 99% of the repertoires. The TCS score was defined as the ratio of F50 (clonal expansion) to E x V (chaos), calculated using BLOSUM62-based TCRdist between CDR3 peptides within each V-J. Welch's t-statistics and random forest reduced roughly 530 V-J features to 13, which were used in a naive Bayes classifier (R e1071). Using fastp trimming at Q25 and MiXCR clonotype assembly, TCRdb reanalyzed the public sequencing data and kept in-frame beta chains. Entries that share a CDR3 protein sequence are merged under the most common genes and DNA. TCRdb's processing, not the authors' own work, is the source of the V and J calls. Present in this sample are about 400,000 distinct CDR3 sequences, 14% to 15% of which were seen just once. 13% of the sample comes from the top ten.

Concerning this clonotype: No cognate antigen has been identified for it. The sample holds no much larger clone one base away, and base qualities are not on file.

Ophthalmopathy patients had moderately to severely active disease, Clinical Activity Score of at least 3, NOSPECS grade of at least 4, and duration under 3 months. The study excluded patients with uncontrolled infections, other autoimmune diseases, pregnancy or lactation. Diagnoses were based on clinical symptoms, serum thyroxine and TRAb, thyroid ultrasound and orbital computed tomography. PBMCs were isolated from 7.5 to 10 ml of fresh peripheral blood by Ficoll-Paque density gradient centrifugation. Total RNA was extracted using Trizol reagent, and RNA quality was assessed on an Agilent 2100 Bioanalyzer. The investigation overall reported the following: During validation, the model predicted progression to ophthalmopathy a median of roughly six months ahead of onset, with almost 71% sensitivity and 72% to 85% specificity. A 13 V-J signature model separated ophthalmopathy from stable hyperthyroidism, with around 88% sensitivity and about 81% specificity in cross-validation and 80%/75% in testing. Sample size was not statistically predetermined, and investigators were not blinded to group allocation. Most expanded thyroid clonotypes (frequency above 0.001) were also detected in blood, a finding suggesting that blood repertoires may reflect thyroid immune responses.

The TCR comes from a man between 18 and 29 years old with Graves' ophthalmopathy. The chain is assembled from TRBV5-1 and TRBJ2-1; TRBD1 is possibly the D segment (6 matching bases). Sequenced: blood. The CDR3 region: CASSSSGDPSINEQFF. Read as DNA, the sequence is TGCGCCAGCAGCTCGTCAGGGGACCCCTCAATCAATGAGCAGTTCTTC.